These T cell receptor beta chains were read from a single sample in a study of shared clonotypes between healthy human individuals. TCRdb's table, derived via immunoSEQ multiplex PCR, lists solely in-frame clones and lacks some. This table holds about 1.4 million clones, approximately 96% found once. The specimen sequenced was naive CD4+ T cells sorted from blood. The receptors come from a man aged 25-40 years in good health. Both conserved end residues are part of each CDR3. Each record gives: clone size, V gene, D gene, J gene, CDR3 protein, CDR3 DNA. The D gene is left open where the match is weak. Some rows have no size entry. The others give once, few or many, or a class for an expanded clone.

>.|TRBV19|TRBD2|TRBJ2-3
CASTPLAGVTDTQYF
TGTGCCAGTACCCCACTAGCGGGAGTGACAGATACGCAGTATTTT
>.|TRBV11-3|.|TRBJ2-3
CASSLGVAEGTDTQYF
TGTGCCAGCAGCTTAGGTGTAGCGGAGGGCACAGATACGCAGTATTTT
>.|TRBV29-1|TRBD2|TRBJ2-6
CSVIGGALGANVLTF
TGCAGCGTTATCGGGGGGGCGCTTGGGGCCAACGTCCTGACTTTC
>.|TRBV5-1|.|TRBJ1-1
CASISPETRTEAFF
TGCGCCAGCATATCCCCCGAGACCCGAACTGAAGCTTTCTTT
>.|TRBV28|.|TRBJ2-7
CASSLWGSPYEQYF
TGTGCCAGCAGTTTATGGGGCAGTCCCTACGAGCAGTACTTC
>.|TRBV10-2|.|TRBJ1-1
CASSPTGNTEAFF
TGCGCCAGCAGCCCGACAGGGAACACTGAAGCTTTCTTT
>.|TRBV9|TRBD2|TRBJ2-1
CASSAGAGGYNEQFF
TGTGCCAGCAGCGCCGGTGCGGGAGGGTACAATGAGCAGTTCTTC
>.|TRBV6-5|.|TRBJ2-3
CASSSRVQGTDTQYF
TGTGCCAGCAGTTCCCGGGTCCAAGGGACAGATACGCAGTATTTT
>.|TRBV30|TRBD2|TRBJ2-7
CAWSAGLAGDTDEQYF
TGTGCCTGGAGTGCGGGACTAGCGGGAGACACGGACGAGCAGTACTTC
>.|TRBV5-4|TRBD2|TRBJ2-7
CASSLGGRAGGEQYF
TGTGCCAGCAGCTTGGGCGGGAGGGCCGGTGGCGAGCAGTACTTC
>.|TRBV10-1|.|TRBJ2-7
CASSPGPRSRDVSSYEQYF
TGCGCCAGCAGTCCAGGCCCGAGATCACGGGACGTGAGCTCCTACGAGCAGTACTTC
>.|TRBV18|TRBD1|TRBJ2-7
CASSPSGQRYYEQYF
TGTGCCAGCTCACCTTCGGGACAGAGATACTACGAGCAGTACTTC
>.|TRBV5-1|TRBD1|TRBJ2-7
CASRQMQGASYEQYF
TGCGCCAGCCGGCAAATGCAGGGGGCCTCCTACGAGCAGTACTTC
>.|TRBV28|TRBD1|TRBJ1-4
CASSSGQAATNEKLFF
TGTGCCAGCAGTTCGGGACAGGCCGCAACTAATGAAAAACTGTTTTTT
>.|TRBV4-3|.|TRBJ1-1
CASSQTVSPYSDAFF
TGCGCCAGCAGCCAAACGGTCTCCCCTTACTCTGACGCTTTCTTT
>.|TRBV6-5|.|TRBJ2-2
CASSYSMSGELFF
TGTGCCAGCAGTTACTCGATGTCCGGGGAGCTGTTTTTT
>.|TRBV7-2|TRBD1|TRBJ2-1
CASSPRTGLGNEQFF
TGTGCCAGCAGCCCTCGGACAGGGCTGGGGAATGAGCAGTTCTTC
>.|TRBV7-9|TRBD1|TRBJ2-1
CASSPDRGRSYNEQFF
TGTGCCAGCAGCCCCGACAGGGGGCGAAGCTACAATGAGCAGTTCTTC
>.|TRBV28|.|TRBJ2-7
CASSLLGGGPAYEQYF
TGTGCCAGCAGTTTATTAGGGGGAGGGCCGGCCTACGAGCAGTACTTC
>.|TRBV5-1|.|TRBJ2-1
CASSLDVSSYNEQFF
TGCGCCAGCAGCTTGGACGTAAGCTCCTACAATGAGCAGTTCTTC
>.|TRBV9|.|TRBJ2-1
CASSVGGGAPHYNEQFF
TGTGCCAGCAGCGTAGGTGGGGGGGCCCCCCATTATAATGAGCAGTTCTTC
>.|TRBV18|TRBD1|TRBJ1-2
CASSLRQGAQRGDGYTF
TGTGCCAGCTCACTCCGACAGGGGGCGCAGAGGGGCGATGGCTACACCTTC
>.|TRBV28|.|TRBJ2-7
CASSTRAIYEQYF
TGTGCCAGCAGTACCCGGGCCATCTACGAGCAGTACTTC
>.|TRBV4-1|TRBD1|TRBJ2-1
CASSPTGGNEQFF
TGCGCCAGCAGCCCAACAGGGGGGAATGAGCAGTTCTTC
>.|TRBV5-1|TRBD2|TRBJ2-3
CASSQSSGTSGTDTQYF
TGCGCCAGCAGCCAATCTTCTGGGACTAGCGGGACAGATACGCAGTATTTT
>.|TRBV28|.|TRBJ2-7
CASSLWGFEQYF
TGTGCCAGCAGTTTATGGGGGTTCGAGCAGTACTTC
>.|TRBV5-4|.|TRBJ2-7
CASSLLGTSQYEQYF
TGTGCCAGCAGCCTACTTGGGACTTCCCAATACGAGCAGTACTTC
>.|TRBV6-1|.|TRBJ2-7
CASSERGRASEQYF
TGTGCCAGCAGTGAAAGGGGGAGGGCCAGCGAGCAGTACTTC
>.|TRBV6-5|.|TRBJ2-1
CASGMDPASHEQFF
TGTGCCAGCGGCATGGATCCCGCCTCCCATGAGCAGTTCTTC
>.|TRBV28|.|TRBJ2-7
CASSEGGPSEQYF
TGTGCCAGCAGCGAGGGCGGTCCCAGCGAGCAGTACTTC
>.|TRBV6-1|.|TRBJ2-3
CASSGTSRADTQYF
TGTGCCAGCAGTGGGACCTCGCGGGCAGATACGCAGTATTTT
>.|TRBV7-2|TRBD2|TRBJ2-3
CASSLKGRVRDTQYF
TGTGCCAGCAGCTTAAAGGGGAGGGTCAGGGATACGCAGTATTTT
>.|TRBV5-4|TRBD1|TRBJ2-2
CASSSRTGAGELFF
TGTGCCAGCAGCTCCCGGACAGGGGCCGGGGAGCTGTTTTTT
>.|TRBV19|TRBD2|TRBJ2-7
CASRTSGTYEQYF
TGTGCCAGCAGGACTAGCGGGACATACGAGCAGTACTTC
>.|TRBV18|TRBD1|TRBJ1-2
CASSLVTGEASGYTF
TGTGCCAGCTCACTTGTCACAGGGGAAGCCAGTGGCTACACCTTC
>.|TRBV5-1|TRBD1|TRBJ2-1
CASSLLGTGRVVGYNEQFF
TGCGCCAGCAGCTTGCTCGGGACAGGGAGGGTAGTAGGCTACAATGAGCAGTTCTTC
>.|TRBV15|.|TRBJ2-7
CATSRVDETYEQYF
TGTGCCACCAGCAGAGTGGACGAAACCTACGAGCAGTACTTC
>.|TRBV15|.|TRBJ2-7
CATSREWTVPFEQYF
TGTGCCACCAGCAGGGAATGGACGGTCCCTTTTGAGCAGTACTTC
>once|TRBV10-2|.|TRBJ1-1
CASRVHTEAFF
TGCGCCAGCAGGGTACACACTGAAGCTTTCTTT
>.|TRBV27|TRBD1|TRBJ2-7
CASSPGDSTYEQYF
TGTGCCAGCAGTCCAGGGGACAGCACCTACGAGCAGTACTTC